The 7 T cell receptor beta chains below were found in one sample sequenced in a study of cytomegalovirus exposure and HLA in healthy donors. 60 Vbeta and 13 Jbeta primers were used in PCR. The repertoire was sequenced with immunoSEQ multiplex PCR; TCRdb's copy has only in-frame clones and lacks some. Of around 150,000 clones detected, roughly 80% appear once; the ten largest clones hold roughly 4%. Source material: PBMCs. These receptors were obtained from a man in his forties in good health and CMV-seropositive.

This clone was observed a single time. V and J are TRBV27 and TRBJ1-4; unclear D gene. Trimming cost V 2 bases and J 7 bases, with 11 bases left between them. CDR3 size: 14 residues. CDR1 MNHEY and CDR2 SMNVEV come from the germline V gene (reference sequence). The CDR3 region is CASSLAGRSEKLFF. The CDR3 bases are TGTGCCAGCAGTTTAGCTGGGAGGAGTGAAAAACTGTTTTTT.

J is TRBJ1-3 and V is TRBV9; 7 bases agree with TRBD1. The CDR3 covers 17 residues. V shed 3 bases and J 0 bases; nucleotides not matched to a gene: 9. Germline assignment: CDR1 SGDLS and CDR2 YYNGEE. CDR3 loop: CASSARTGGNSGNTIYF. The CDR3 DNA is TGTGCCAGCAGCGCGAGGACAGGTGGAAACTCTGGAAACACCATATATTTT. Looking up the rest from reference TRBV9 and TRBJ1-3 gives the full variable domain: DSGVTQTPKHLITATGQRVTLRCSPRSGDLSVYWYQQSLDQGLQFLIQYYNGEERAKGNILERFSAQQFPDLHSELNLSSLELGDSALYFCASSARTGGNSGNTIYFGEGSWLTVV.

The chain has TRBV11-3 and TRBJ1-2, with TRBD1 matching over 12 bases. CDR1 SGHNT and CDR2 YENEEA come from the germline V gene. The CDR3 loop spans 18 amino acids. J gave up 2 bases and V 5 bases, and 12 bases lay outside the gene matches. CDR3 sequence: CASSPHAGTGGLNYGYTF. The CDR3 DNA sequence: TGTGCCAGCAGCCCCCACGCCGGGACAGGGGGCTTGAACTATGGCTACACCTTC.

Details on this clone: Additional DNA sequences in this sample encode the identical CDR3. The rearrangement uses TRBV9 and TRBJ1-5; weak D call: TRBD1 (5 bases). Germline V gene data show CDR1 as SGDLS and CDR2 as YYNGEE. The CDR3 has 13 residues. The germline V and J ends were trimmed by 2 bases and 4 bases, with 7 bases remaining between them. The chain's CDR3 is CASSVSGNQPQHF. DNA of the CDR3: TGTGCCAGCAGCGTCTCAGGGAATCAGCCCCAGCATTTT.

The J gene is TRBJ1-5, the V gene TRBV5-6, with 7 bases matching TRBD1. J lost 1 base, V lost 3 bases, and 10 bases had no gene match. The CDR3 sequence is 17 residues long. In germline, CDR1 is SGHDT, CDR2 YYEEEE. CDR3 DNA sequence: TGTGCCAGCAGCTCATACAGGGGTGGGGGGAGCAATCAGCCCCAGCATTTT. This gives the protein CASSSYRGGGSNQPQHF.

This clone appeared a few times. The J gene is TRBJ1-2, the V gene TRBV18; weak D call: TRBD1 (5 bases). Trimming pared 3 bases from V and 8 bases from J, leaving 16 bases between. The V gene's germline CDR1 is KGHSH and CDR2 LQKENI. The CDR3 extends over 14 amino acids. In DNA form, the CDR3 reads TGTGCCAGCTCACCCGACACGGCAGGGCGGGGCTACACCTTC. The encoded protein is CASSPDTAGRGYTF.

This sequence joins TRBV5-4 and TRBJ1-6, with a tentative D call TRBD1 (5 bases). The germline CDR1 and CDR2 sequences are SGHNT and YYREEE (reference sequence). Trimming took 0 bases from V and 9 from J, leaving 13 bases between them. CDR3 size: 15 residues. Here the CDR3 DNA reads TGTGCCAGCAGCTTGGGCCACAGGCGCCCTTCACCCCTCCACTTT. Its protein product is CASSLGHRRPSPLHF.